This T cell receptor beta chain comes out of a study of CDR3 diversity in severe acne. CDR3 length equals 13 residues. The trim removed 3 bases at V and 6 bases at J, leaving 5 bases unmatched. CDR1 and CDR2 (germline): DFQATT, SNEGSKA (reference sequence). TCRdb analysed the PCR reads with MiXCR anew, one entry per CDR3 protein. The data contain 100,000 or so distinct CDR3 sequences, approximately 47% of them seen just once; the ten biggest clones take up 9.5% to 15%. This chain connects TRBV20-1 to TRBJ2-1; the match to TRBD2 covers 7 bases. The sequenced sample was blood. The clonotype was recovered from a male donor with acne. CDR3 loop: CSASRLASNEQFF. The CDR3 DNA reads TGCAGTGCTAGTCGACTAGCCTCCAATGAGCAGTTCTTC.